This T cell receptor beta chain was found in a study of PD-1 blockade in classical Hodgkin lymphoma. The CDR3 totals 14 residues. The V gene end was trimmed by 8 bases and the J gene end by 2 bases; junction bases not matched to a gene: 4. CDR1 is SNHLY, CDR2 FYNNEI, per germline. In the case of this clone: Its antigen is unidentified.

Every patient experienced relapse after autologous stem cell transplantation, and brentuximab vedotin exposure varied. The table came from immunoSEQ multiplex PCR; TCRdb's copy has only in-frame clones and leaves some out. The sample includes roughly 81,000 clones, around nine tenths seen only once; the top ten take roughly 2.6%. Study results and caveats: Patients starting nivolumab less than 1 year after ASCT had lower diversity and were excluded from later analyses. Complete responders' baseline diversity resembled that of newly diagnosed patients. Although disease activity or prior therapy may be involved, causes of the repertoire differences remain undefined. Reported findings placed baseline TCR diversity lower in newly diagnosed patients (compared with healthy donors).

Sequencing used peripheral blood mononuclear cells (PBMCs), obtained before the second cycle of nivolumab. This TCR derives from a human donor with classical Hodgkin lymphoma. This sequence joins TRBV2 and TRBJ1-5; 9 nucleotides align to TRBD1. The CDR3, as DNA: TGTGCCAGCGAACAGGGGGCAGGCAATCAGCCCCAGCATTTT. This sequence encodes CASEQGAGNQPQHF.